The 9 T cell receptor beta chains presented below share a single source sample, sequenced in a study of shared clonotypes between healthy human individuals. Generated by immunoSEQ multiplex PCR, the TCRdb table keeps only in-frame clones and is missing some. The table shows about 2.1 million clones, with about 93% occurring only once. Naive CD8 cells were CD45RO-negative, positively selected for CCR7, excluding terminally differentiated effector memory CD45RA+ cells. The sequenced sample consisted of naive CD8+ T cells from PBMCs. All receptors derive from a man aged 18 to 30 in good health. Some clones in this sample may be carry-over from other donors' samples.

The rearrangement links TRBV5-5 to TRBJ2-5, with D perhaps assigned TRBD1 or TRBD2 (5 bases each). V was pared by 4 bases and J by 1 base, with 14 bases between. The length of the CDR3 is 15 residues. Germline CDR1 and CDR2: SGHKS and YYEKEE (reference sequence). In DNA, the CDR3 is TGTGCCAGCAGCGGGACCTCCTTAGGCCAAGAGACCCAGTACTTC. Its translation is CASSGTSLGQETQYF.

This chain connects TRBV5-1 to TRBJ2-1, with 8 positions matching TRBD1. Germline-derived CDR1 and CDR2 are SGHRS and YFSETQ. V trimming: 0 bases; J trimming: 5 bases; junction bases outside the gene matches: 4. The CDR3 runs 15 residues. CDR3 sequence (DNA): TGCGCCAGCAGCTTGGGACAGGGGACCCACAATGAGCAGTTCTTC. This codes for CASSLGQGTHNEQFF.

This clone was counted a few times. The rearrangement joins TRBV27 to TRBJ1-5; 8 bases match TRBD1. Germline assignment: CDR1 MNHEY and CDR2 SMNVEV (reference sequence). V was clipped by 6 bases and J by 6 bases; unmatched bases: 7. This CDR3 spans 14 amino acids. As DNA, the CDR3 is TGTGCCAGCAGAAACGGGACAGGAGGTCAGCCCCAGCATTTT. This encodes CASRNGTGGQPQHF.

The gene calls are TRBV27 and TRBJ2-1; 7 positions match TRBD2. The J segment lost 5 bases and the V segment lost 4 bases, leaving 8 bases of the junction unmatched. The CDR3 covers 15 residues. Germline V gene data show CDR1 as MNHEY and CDR2 as SMNVEV (reference sequence). This CDR3 is CASSYGGGTHNEQFF. In DNA, the CDR3 is TGTGCCAGCAGTTATGGGGGAGGGACCCACAATGAGCAGTTCTTC.

V gene TRBV2 combines with J gene TRBJ1-1; unclear D gene. Germline lookup yields CDR1 SNHLY and CDR2 FYNNEI. Trimming pared 1 base from V and 3 bases from J, leaving 12 bases between. This CDR3 comprises 15 residues. CDR3: CASSEGRNGDTEAFF. CDR3 nucleotide sequence: TGTGCCAGCAGTGAAGGAAGAAACGGGGACACTGAAGCTTTCTTT.

The V gene is TRBV27, the J gene TRBJ2-7, with a possible D match to TRBD1 (5 bases). The germline V and J ends were trimmed by 2 bases and 6 bases, with 14 bases remaining between them. CDR1 is MNHEY, CDR2 SMNVEV, per germline (reference sequence). The CDR3 totals 14 residues. CDR3 coding DNA: TGTGCCAGCAGTTTAGTGGCAGGGCTGGTCGAGCAGTACTTC. This gives the protein CASSLVAGLVEQYF.

This clone appeared once. This sequence joins TRBV5-1 and TRBJ2-1, with 9 bases matching TRBD2. V shed 4 bases and J 7 bases; nucleotides not matched to a gene: 12. Germline V gene data show CDR1 as SGHRS and CDR2 as YFSETQ. CDR3 length: 16 residues. CDR3 in DNA: TGCGCCAGCAGCCCCTTTGCGGGAGGGCCTGGGAATGAGCAGTTCTTC. Encoded protein: CASSPFAGGPGNEQFF.

The table lists this clone with a few counts. CDR3 region: CASTLRGTEAFF. CDR3 nucleotide sequence: TGTGCCAGCACACTTAGGGGCACTGAAGCTTTCTTT. This chain links TRBV11-2 with TRBJ1-1; a weak D match, TRBD1 (5 bases). This CDR3 region has 12 residues. Per the germline V gene, CDR1 is SGHAT and CDR2 is FQNNGV. Trimming removed 7 bases at V and 4 bases at J, with 10 bases between.

The V call is TRBV28, the J call TRBJ2-6, with TRBD1 matching 7 bases. The junction had 5 bases not matched to a gene; V was cut back by 6 bases and J by 0 bases. Germline CDR1 MDHEN, CDR2 SYDVKM. This CDR3 region has 16 residues. The CDR3 sequence is CASRTGQHSGANVLTF. The CDR3 nucleotides read TGTGCCAGCAGAACGGGACAGCACTCTGGGGCCAACGTCCTGACTTTC.